Shown below are 28 T cell receptor delta chains from a single sample sequenced in a study of gamma-delta chains in newborns, infants, children. TCRdb applied CATT to the reads for clone calling. This sample yields approximately 5,000 delta-chain clones, of which less than 4% are seen a single time; approximately 13% belongs to the top ten. Sample: blood. Receptors were obtained from a child who was a newborn, infant or young child, either healthy, febrile or measles-vaccinated (not recorded which).

This clone was found a few times. This chain's CDR3 is CACDTWGLSPSWDTRQMFF. Written as DNA, the CDR3 is TGTGCCTGTGACACCTGGGGGCTATCCCCCTCCTGGGACACCCGACAGATGTTTTTC. The chain combines TRDV2 with TRDJ3; weak D call: TRDD3 (6 bases). There are 19 residues in the CDR3. Per germline, CDR1 GEAIGNYY and CDR2 EKD. With 0 bases removed from V and 0 bases from J, the gap between germline ends came to 14 bases.

The chain joins TRDV3 to TRDJ1, with 7 bases fitting TRDD3. This CDR3 has 12 amino acids. CDR1 is TVYSNPD and CDR2 is GDNSRS in the germline V gene (reference sequence). J gave up 8 bases and V 2 bases, and 8 bases lay outside the gene matches. CDR3 protein: CAFGQLGGKLIF. In DNA form, the CDR3 reads TGTGCCTTTGGGCAACTTGGGGGAAAACTCATCTTT.

The rearrangement joins TRDV2 to TRDJ2; the match to TRDD3 covers 9 bases. V was clipped by 3 bases and J by 0 bases; unmatched bases: 4. CDR1 is GEAIGNYY, CDR2 EKD, per germline. This CDR3 comprises 16 residues. CDR3 loop: CACDAVGDTLTAQLFF. The CDR3 bases are TGTGCCTGTGACGCTGTGGGGGATACTTTGACAGCACAACTCTTCTTT.

The chain links TRDV2 to TRDJ1; D remains unclear. Looked up from germline, CDR1 is GEAIGNYY and CDR2 is EKD. The CDR3 has 15 residues. V was cut by 0 bases and J by 1 base, with 11 bases left in between. CDR3 sequence: CACDTLPPPTDKLIF. CDR3 nucleotide sequence: TGTGCCTGTGACACCTTACCTCCCCCCACCGATAAACTCATCTTT.

CDR3: CALGGTGWGIRDPSAAQLFF. Here the CDR3 DNA reads TGTGCTCTTGGGGGAACGGGGTGGGGGATACGCGACCCCTCGGCAGCACAACTCTTCTTT. The chain recombines TRDV1 with TRDJ2; 11 nucleotides align to TRDD3. TCRdb records no J gene; here it was assigned by comparing the DNA to germline. The CDR3 length is 20 residues. Germline V gene lookup returns CDR1 TSWWSYY and CDR2 QGS. Germline trimming cut 4 bases from V and 6 bases from J; bases unmatched to any gene: 19.

This clone was recorded a few times. At one boundary the junction diverges from the germline segment, which might be a read error. The chain recombines TRDV2 with TRDJ3; 12 bases map to TRDD3. This CDR3 is 22 amino acids long. Germline lookup yields CDR1 GEAIGNYY and CDR2 EKD. The CDR3 reads CACDKVLGDTFPGSWGTRQMFF. The CDR3 DNA sequence: TGTGCCTGTGACAAAGTACTGGGGGATACTTTCCCCGGCTCCTGGGGCACCCGACAGATGTTTTTC.

V gene TRDV2 combines with J gene TRDJ3, with D tentatively TRDD3 (5 bases). V dropped 0 bases and J dropped 0 bases, with 14 bases sitting between them. In germline, CDR1 is GEAIGNYY, CDR2 EKD. The CDR3 runs to 19 residues. The CDR3 loop is CACDTGGGFSSWDTRQMFF. CDR3 DNA sequence: TGTGCCTGTGACACCGGAGGGGGCTTCAGCTCCTGGGACACCCGACAGATGTTTTTC.

This chain connects TRDV2 to TRDJ1, with TRDD3 matching 10 bases. V lost 3 bases to trimming and J lost 0 bases; unmatched junction nucleotides: 6. The CDR3 length is 16 residues. Germline CDR1 reads GEAIGNYY; CDR2 reads EKD. The CDR3 DNA sequence: TGTGCCTGTGACCTACTGGGGGATCCGTACACCGATAAACTCATCTTT. Encoded protein: CACDLLGDPYTDKLIF.

This clone is classed as medium-sized. The same CDR3 also results from other DNA sequences found in this sample. This chain connects TRDV2 to TRDJ2; 7 bases fit TRDD3. Germline V gene lookup returns CDR1 GEAIGNYY and CDR2 EKD. J gave up 4 bases and V 1 base, and 2 bases lay outside the gene matches. The CDR3 runs to 14 residues. This CDR3 is CACDTGGKTAQLFF. CDR3 nucleotide sequence: TGTGCCTGTGACACTGGGGGAAAGACAGCACAACTCTTCTTT.

The sample holds a few counts of this clone. Just one base apart from a much larger clone, this may be a read error. This specimen includes other DNA sequences encoding the same CDR3. The chain has TRDV2 and TRDJ3; 9 bases align to TRDD3. Germline V gene sequence: CDR1 GEAIGNYY, CDR2 EKD. The CDR3 spans 18 residues. Germline trimming cut 2 bases from V and 0 bases from J; bases unmatched to any gene: 4. The CDR3 loop reads CACDILGDSSWDTRQMFF. DNA of the CDR3: TGTGCCTGTGACATACTGGGGGACAGCTCCTGGGACACCCGACAGATGTTTTTC.

The chain combines TRDV2 with TRDJ3; TRDD3 aligns across 11 bases. The J gene comes from matching the DNA to germline here; TCRdb lacks it. The length of the CDR3 is 21 residues. Per germline, CDR1 GEAIGNYY and CDR2 EKD. V dropped 3 bases and J dropped 0; count of bases not matched to a gene: 12. DNA for the CDR3: TGTGCCTGTGACGCCGGTTTTGGGGGATACGAAAGCTCCTGGGACACCCGACAGATGTTTTTC. This sequence encodes CACDAGFGGYESSWDTRQMFF.

On this clone: Its ends do not fully match the called genes, so a read error is possible. The rearrangement uses TRDV2 and TRDJ2; 7 bases match TRDD3. The germline V gene encodes CDR1 GEAIGNYY and CDR2 EKD. This CDR3 is built from 15 residues. The CDR3 sequence: CACDALGGPAAQLFF. The DNA of the CDR3 is TGTGCCTGTGACGCTCTGGGGGGCCCGGCAGCACAACTATTCTTT.

This clone was recorded a few times. The V call is TRDV2, the J call TRDJ3; 10 bases align to TRDD3. The germline V gene encodes CDR1 GEAIGNYY and CDR2 EKD. The CDR3 runs to 19 residues. V lost 2 bases to trimming and J lost 2 bases; unmatched junction nucleotides: 8. CDR3 sequence reads: CACDKLGDQKTWDTRQMFF. As DNA, the CDR3 is TGTGCCTGTGACAAACTGGGGGATCAAAAGACCTGGGACACCCGACAGATGTTTTTC.

This clone was counted between two and nine times. The genes are TRDV1 and TRDJ1; 13 nucleotides align to TRDD3. Germline CDR1 TSWWSYY, CDR2 QGS. CDR3 length: 23 amino acids. V lost 0 bases to trimming and J lost 1 base; unmatched junction nucleotides: 20. Here the CDR3 DNA reads TGTGCTCTTGGGGAACTGAGGGCGTCAAACTGGGGGATACGAGGTATGGGCACCGATAAACTCATCTTT. It encodes CALGELRASNWGIRGMGTDKLIF.

The genes are TRDV1 and TRDJ2, with D unclear. CDR1 is TSWWSYY and CDR2 is QGS in the germline V gene. V dropped 4 bases and J dropped 0 bases, with 15 bases sitting between them. This CDR3 contains 17 residues. CDR3 residues: CALGANRGPALTAQLFF. DNA for the CDR3: TGTGCTCTTGGGGCAAACAGAGGCCCAGCTTTGACAGCACAACTCTTCTTT.

This clone appeared a few times. Germline is not matched at one junction end, which may reflect a read error. V gene TRDV2 combines with J gene TRDJ3; TRDD3 agrees at 7 bases. The CDR3 has 16 amino acids. Germline CDR1 GEAIGNYY, CDR2 EKD. In DNA, the CDR3 is TGTGCCTGTGACACCTGGGATACCTGGGACGCCCGACAGATGTTTTTC. Translating gives CACDTWDTWDARQMFF.

In its sample, this clone was seen a few times. This could be a read error, since a much larger clone is one nucleotide away. This sample includes further DNA sequences coding for the same CDR3. J is TRDJ2 and V is TRDV2, with 11 bases identical to TRDD3. The germline gives CDR1 GEAIGNYY, CDR2 EKD. This CDR3 has 17 amino acids. CDR3 nucleotides: TGTGCCTGTGACCCCGTGGGGGATACGCTACTGACAGCGCAACTCTTCTTT. This encodes CACDPVGDTLLTAQLFF.

With regard to this clone: The sample holds other DNA sequences that translate to the same CDR3. V and J are TRDV2 and TRDJ3; 8 nucleotides agree with TRDD3. Germline assignment: CDR1 GEAIGNYY and CDR2 EKD. Trimming took 7 bases from V and 0 from J; bases not matched to a gene: 10. This CDR3 contains 18 residues. The CDR3 protein is CACFGLGESSWDTRQMFF. The CDR3 DNA follows: TGTGCCTGCTTCGGGCTGGGGGAGAGCTCCTGGGACACCCGACAGATGTTTTTC.

The rearrangement links TRDV2 to TRDJ1, with TRDD3 identical over 7 bases. Germline V gives CDR1 GEAIGNYY, CDR2 EKD. After removal of 2 bases from V and 2 bases from J, the junction contained 10 bases not matched to a gene. The CDR3 consists of 16 residues. CDR3 nucleotides: TGTGCCTGTGACATACTGGGGAGCAGTACGACCGATAAACTCATCTTT. Translated: CACDILGSSTTDKLIF.

This clone was seen only a few times. Distinct nucleotide sequences in the sample also encode this CDR3. This chain joins TRDV2 and TRDJ3; 11 nucleotides line up with TRDD3. The CDR3 sequence is 19 residues long. V lost 1 base and J lost 0; bases outside the gene matches: 4. Germline CDR1 reads GEAIGNYY; CDR2 reads EKD. The CDR3 DNA sequence: TGTGCCTGTGACACGCTGGGGGATACCCGCTCCTGGGACACCCGACAGATGTTTTTC. This sequence encodes CACDTLGDTRSWDTRQMFF.

In this sample, this clone is medium-sized. The same CDR3 arises from other DNA sequences in this sample as well. The chain couples TRDV2 to TRDJ3; 9 positions agree with TRDD3. This CDR3 region has 18 residues. The J segment lost 0 bases and the V segment lost 2 bases, leaving 4 bases of the junction unmatched. Germline CDR1 GEAIGNYY, CDR2 EKD. CDR3 coding DNA: TGTGCCTGTGACATACTGGGGGAGAGCTCCTGGGACACCCGACAGATGTTTTTC. As protein: CACDILGESSWDTRQMFF.

This clone was found a few times. This chain uses TRDV2 with TRDJ3; 13 bases are shared with TRDD3. The ends lost 0 bases at V and 0 bases at J; junction bases unmatched: 4. This CDR3 region has 20 residues. Germline values: CDR1 GEAIGNYY, CDR2 EKD. CDR3 DNA sequence: TGTGCCTGTGACACCTACTGGGGGATACGCGGCTCCTGGGACACCCGACAGATGTTTTTC. Encoded protein: CACDTYWGIRGSWDTRQMFF.

The chain joins TRDV1 to TRDJ3, with TRDD3 matching 13 bases. TCRdb lists no J gene, so it was determined here by aligning the DNA to germline. The germline V gene has CDR1 TSWWSYY and CDR2 QGS. Trimming took 3 bases from V and 0 from J; bases not matched to a gene: 14. The CDR3 is made up of 23 amino acids. The CDR3 reads CALGEPFLLGDTYSSWDTRQMFF. The CDR3 DNA reads as TGTGCTCTTGGGGAGCCCTTCCTACTGGGGGATACGTATAGCTCCTGGGACACCCGACAGATGTTTTTC.

The V call is TRDV2, the J call TRDJ3; 8 nucleotides agree with TRDD3. CDR3 length: 19 residues. The germline V gene encodes CDR1 GEAIGNYY and CDR2 EKD. J was trimmed by 1 base and V by 0 bases; bases with no gene match: 7. CDR3 in DNA: TGTGCCTGTGACACCGTGAGTGCTGGGGGATCCTGGGACACCCGACAGATGTTTTTC. Protein product: CACDTVSAGGSWDTRQMFF.

This clone was seen only a few times. The chain carries TRDV2 and TRDJ2, with 13 bases identical to TRDD3. The CDR3 extends over 18 amino acids. Germline V CDR1 and CDR2: GEAIGNYY, EKD. The J segment lost 4 bases and the V segment lost 0 bases, leaving 7 bases of the junction unmatched. The CDR3 coding sequence is TGTGCCTGTGACACCGTACTGGGGGATACGCGGAGGACAGCACAACTCTTCTTT. Translating gives CACDTVLGDTRRTAQLFF.

The chain couples TRDV2 to TRDJ3, with 11 nucleotides matching TRDD3. Germline V gene lookup returns CDR1 GEAIGNYY and CDR2 EKD. J was trimmed by 0 bases and V by 0 bases; bases with no gene match: 6. The CDR3 is 20 amino acids. The CDR3 reads CACDTALTGGYSWDTRQMFF. The CDR3 DNA follows: TGTGCCTGTGACACCGCCCTTACTGGGGGATACTCCTGGGACACCCGACAGATGTTTTTC.

This clone is labeled medium-sized. The V gene is TRDV2, the J gene TRDJ1; 10 nucleotides align to TRDD3. This CDR3 has 16 residues. The junction had 6 bases not matched to a gene; V was cut back by 3 bases and J by 0 bases. Per the germline V gene, CDR1 is GEAIGNYY and CDR2 is EKD. The CDR3 region is CACDLLGDSDTDKLIF. CDR3 DNA sequence: TGTGCCTGTGACTTACTGGGGGATTCCGACACCGATAAACTCATCTTT.

The chain is built from TRDV1 and TRDJ1; 12 bases fit TRDD3. There are 22 residues in the CDR3. The J segment lost 3 bases and the V segment lost 4 bases, leaving 24 bases of the junction unmatched. Per germline, CDR1 TSWWSYY and CDR2 QGS. The CDR3 protein is CALGGLPLRYWGILVGADKLIF. CDR3 coding DNA: TGTGCTCTTGGGGGACTCCCCCTACGTTACTGGGGGATACTCGTGGGGGCCGATAAACTCATCTTT.